Presented here are 20 T cell receptor beta chains from one specimen sequenced in a study of blood T cell repertoires in COVID-19. The data were produced by immunoSEQ multiplex PCR, yet TCRdb's version contains in-frame clones alone and is incomplete. This table has 150,000 or so clones, approximately 93% appearing once. Sequencing input: peripheral blood. All receptors derive from an older woman with COVID-19, enrolled during active disease.

This chain's CDR3 is CSARDGRAEYF. CDR3 bases: TGCAGTGCTAGAGACGGCAGGGCGGAGTACTTC. The rearrangement joins TRBV20-1 to TRBJ2-4; D possibly corresponds to TRBD1 (5 bases). Germline loops: CDR1 DFQATT, CDR2 SNEGSKA (reference sequence). The CDR3 contains 11 residues. V lost 0 bases and J lost 14, with 11 bases in between.

This chain joins TRBV7-6 and TRBJ2-7; D is perhaps TRBD2 (6 bases). Trimming stripped 0 bases from V and 4 bases from J, with 16 bases between. The CDR3 extends over 16 amino acids. CDR1 and CDR2 (germline): SGHVS, FNYEAQ. The CDR3 DNA follows: TGTGCCAGCAGCTTAGCCCCGAGCAGCGGGCAGTACGAGCAGTACTTC. Its translation: CASSLAPSSGQYEQYF.

The V and J genes are TRBV2 and TRBJ1-5; D is unresolved. V gave up 6 bases and J gave up 13 bases, with 16 bases separating them. This CDR3 region has 12 residues. In germline, CDR1 is SNHLY, CDR2 FYNNEI. The CDR3 loop reads CASRVEGRAQHF. CDR3 bases: TGTGCCAGCAGGGTAGAAGGGAGGGCACAGCATTTT. Together with reference TRBV2 and TRBJ1-5, the CDR3 gives the full variable domain: EPEVTQTPSHQVTQMGQEVILRCVPISNHLYFYWYRQILGQKVEFLVSFYNNEISEKSEIFDDQFSVERPDGSNFTLKIRSTKLEDSAMYFCASRVEGRAQHFGDGTRLSIL.

The V gene is TRBV19, the J gene TRBJ1-6, with D hard to call. This CDR3 region has 16 residues. Germline CDR1 reads LNHDA; CDR2 reads SQIVND (reference sequence). V gave up 4 bases and J gave up 0 bases, with 10 bases separating them. This CDR3 is CASSKIDSSYNSPLHF. The DNA of the CDR3 is TGTGCCAGTAGTAAGATTGATAGCTCCTATAATTCACCCCTCCACTTT.

The chain couples TRBV5-1 to TRBJ2-3; 7 nucleotides align to TRBD1. This CDR3 contains 14 residues. Looked up from germline, CDR1 is SGHRS and CDR2 is YFSETQ. V dropped 3 bases and J dropped 2; count of bases not matched to a gene: 3. The CDR3 bases are TGCGCCAGCAGCTCTGACAGGGCCACAGATACGCAGTATTTT. As protein: CASSSDRATDTQYF.

V and J are TRBV15 and TRBJ1-5; 7 bases line up with TRBD1. This CDR3 spans 15 amino acids. Trimming cost V 1 base and J 5 bases; bases outside gene matches: 5. Germline-derived CDR1 and CDR2 are LNHNV and YYDKDF (reference sequence). The CDR3 region has the DNA TGTGCCACCAGCAGAGCCCGACAGGGAGATCAGCCCCAGCATTTT. Translation gives CATSRARQGDQPQHF.

The genes are TRBV15 and TRBJ1-4; the match to TRBD1 covers 11 bases. Per germline, CDR1 LNHNV and CDR2 YYDKDF (reference sequence). The CDR3 covers 17 residues. The V and J ends lost 2 bases and 11 bases, in that order; junction bases with no gene match: 13. In DNA form, the CDR3 reads TGTGCCACCAGCAGATTACTCTCCGGGACAGGGGGTCAGAAACTGTTTTTT. Translating it yields CATSRLLSGTGGQKLFF.

The chain links TRBV4-1 to TRBJ1-4; weak D call: TRBD1 (5 bases). The germline V gene has CDR1 MGHRA and CDR2 YSYEKL. V lost 3 bases and J 7 bases, leaving 18 bases between the germline ends. The CDR3 is 16 residues long. CDR3 residues: CASSHYREGQGEKLFF. CDR3 nucleotides: TGCGCCAGCAGCCACTACCGGGAGGGGCAAGGTGAAAAACTGTTTTTT.

V gene TRBV3-1 (or the pseudogene TRBV3-2) combines with J gene TRBJ2-1; 7 bases are a match to TRBD1. The CDR3 is 16 residues long. Looked up from germline, CDR1 is LGHDT and CDR2 is YNNKEL (reference sequence). V lost 0 bases and J lost 4; bases outside the gene matches: 6. The chain's CDR3 is CASSQDPTGPYNEQFF. The CDR3, as DNA: TGTGCCAGCAGCCAAGACCCGACAGGGCCTTACAATGAGCAGTTCTTC.

V gene TRBV14 combines with J gene TRBJ2-3, with TRBD1 matching 8 bases. J lost 0 bases, V lost 4 bases, and 6 bases had no gene match. Germline V lookup: CDR1 SGHDN, CDR2 FVKESK. The CDR3 loop spans 16 amino acids. The CDR3 DNA follows: TGTGCCAGCAGCCGAGAAACAGGGGGAAGCACAGATACGCAGTATTTT. Its translation: CASSRETGGSTDTQYF.

This clone was observed a single time. The chain couples TRBV7-6 to TRBJ2-3; TRBD2 matches at 8 bases. This CDR3 is built from 16 residues. Germline lookup yields CDR1 SGHVS and CDR2 FNYEAQ. Trimming cost V 4 bases and J 2 bases; bases outside gene matches: 8. The CDR3 DNA follows: TGTGCCAGCAGCTCGAGGCGCGGGGGGCACACAGATACGCAGTATTTT. Amino acid sequence: CASSSRRGGHTDTQYF.

The chain has TRBV7-2 and TRBJ2-5, with D possibly being TRBD1 (6 bases). V was trimmed by 5 bases and J by 3 bases, leaving 13 bases between them. The germline V gene has CDR1 SGHTA and CDR2 FQGNSA. The CDR3 is made up of 14 amino acids. CDR3 region: CASSKATGKETQYF. CDR3 nucleotides: TGTGCCAGCAGCAAAGCAACAGGGAAAGAGACCCAGTACTTC.

The CDR3 DNA sequence: TGTGCCAGCAGCTTATCGGCAGGAGGATCTGGAAACACCATATATTTT. This codes for CASSLSAGGSGNTIYF. The V call is TRBV11-2, the J call TRBJ1-3; no reliable D call. The CDR3 is 16 residues long. CDR1 and CDR2 from the germline V gene are SGHAT and FQNNGV. Trimming stripped 2 bases from V and 1 base from J, with 12 bases between. The full variable domain, its missing parts supplied by reference TRBV11-2 and TRBJ1-3, is EAGVAQSPRYKIIEKRQSVAFWCNPISGHATLYWYQQILGQGPKLLIQFQNNGVVDDSQLPKDRFSAERLKGVDSTLKIQPAKLEDSAVYLCASSLSAGGSGNTIYFGEGSWLTVV.

Comments on this clone: An end of the junction differs from the germline gene, which may be a read error. J is TRBJ2-7 and V is TRBV7-7; maybe TRBD1 (5 bases). Per the germline V gene, CDR1 is SSHAT and CDR2 is FNYEAQ (reference sequence). CDR3 length: 13 amino acids. In DNA, the CDR3 is TGTGCTAGCAGCTTGGGGCCCTCCTACGAGCAGTACTTC. Translated, it gives CASSLGPSYEQYF.

V is TRBV27 and J is TRBJ1-6; D may be TRBD1 (5 bases). The CDR3 has 16 amino acids. In germline, CDR1 is MNHEY, CDR2 SMNVEV (reference sequence). V was trimmed by 7 bases and J by 6 bases, leaving 19 bases between them. In nucleotides, the CDR3 is TGTGCCAGCATGAGGCAGGGAACCTCTCTTAATTCACCCCTCCACTTT. Protein sequence: CASMRQGTSLNSPLHF.

This chain connects TRBV5-1 to TRBJ1-1; perhaps TRBD1 as D (6 bases). The length of the CDR3 is 14 residues. The germline gives CDR1 SGHRS, CDR2 YFSETQ. With 1 base removed from V and 2 bases from J, the gap between germline ends came to 9 bases. CDR3 sequence reads: CASSLYRDNTEAFF. CDR3 DNA sequence: TGCGCCAGCAGCTTGTACAGGGACAACACTGAAGCTTTCTTT.

This chain connects TRBV7-9 to TRBJ1-1, with no clear D. The CDR3 is 14 residues long. Germline V gene data show CDR1 as SEHNR and CDR2 as FQNEAQ (reference sequence). V lost 5 bases and J lost 3, with 13 bases in between. CDR3 protein: CASSPILGDTEAFF. DNA for the CDR3: TGTGCCAGCAGCCCCATCCTCGGGGACACTGAAGCTTTCTTT. The complete variable domain, with remaining parts taken from reference TRBV7-9 and TRBJ1-1, reads DTGVSQNPRHKITKRGQNVTFRCDPISEHNRLYWYRQTLGQGPEFLTYFQNEAQLEKSRLLSDRFSAERPKGSFSTLEIQRTEQGDSAMYLCASSPILGDTEAFFGQGTRLTVV.

The V and J genes are TRBV11-2 and TRBJ1-2; 11 nucleotides align to TRBD1. The germline V gene encodes CDR1 SGHAT and CDR2 FQNNGV. The CDR3 extends over 13 amino acids. V trimming: 5 bases; J trimming: 9 bases; junction bases outside the gene matches: 5. DNA for the CDR3: TGTGCCAGCAGCCACCGGGACAGGGGGAGCTACACCTTC. This encodes CASSHRDRGSYTF.

The J gene is TRBJ1-2, the V gene TRBV6-6; 8 nucleotides agree with TRBD1. The J segment lost 7 bases and the V segment lost 8 bases, leaving 9 bases of the junction unmatched. Looked up from germline, CDR1 is MNHNY and CDR2 is SVGAGI (reference sequence). The CDR3 runs 13 residues. For the CDR3, the DNA is TGTGCCAGCGGGTCGGGGACAGGTCGTGGCTACACCTTC. It is translated as CASGSGTGRGYTF.

The chain has TRBV11-3 and TRBJ2-1, with a possible D match to TRBD2 (6 bases). The V gene lost 2 bases and the J gene lost 9 bases, with 20 bases spanning the gap. The CDR3 sequence is 16 residues long. Germline loops: CDR1 SGHNT, CDR2 YENEEA. The CDR3 sequence: CASSLSGTRPASEQFF. CDR3 DNA sequence: TGTGCCAGCAGCTTATCCGGGACTCGTCCAGCGAGTGAGCAGTTCTTC.